The rows below give T cell receptor beta chains drawn from one sample of a study of T cell responses to AZD1222 COVID-19 vaccine. Sequencing was performed with immunoSEQ multiplex PCR; in TCRdb, only in-frame clones are kept and a portion is missing. The sample shows about 140,000 clones, more than 80% of them seen only once. The input for sequencing was peripheral blood, taken on day 0 of AZD1222 vaccination. These receptors were obtained from an adult in good health. Both conserved end residues are trimmed from each CDR3.

>11|TRBJ1-5|TRBV29-1
SARTGSGQPQH
>17|TRBJ2-5|TRBV19
ASSARPGTGGNPRETQY
>13|TRBJ2-1|TRBV7-8
ASSSLLAGRNEQF
>12|TRBJ1-2|TRBV11-2
ASSLVGANYGYT
>16|TRBJ2-1|TRBV4-2
ASRTGLAGGPEDNEQF
>17|TRBJ1-1|TRBV5-1
ASSRQPRDTGGFGTEAF
>10|TRBJ1-1|TRBV30
AWSPEGRVAF
>15|TRBJ1-4|TRBV5-6
ASSLTGQGALGEKLF
>12|TRBJ2-7|TRBV28
ATVQRGGSYEQY
>12|TRBJ1-2|TRBV7-9
ASSPGPQSYGYT
>11|TRBJ2-5|TRBV12-3/TRBV12-4
ASSGTHQETQY
>12|TRBJ1-5|TRBV6-1
ASSEAGRDQPQH
>11|TRBJ2-7|TRBV18
ASSPGQGSEQY
>12|TRBJ2-1|TRBV10-1
AAPPQRESNEQF
>14|TRBJ2-7|TRBV7-8
ASRLLTGTGSYEQY